The rows below give T cell receptor beta chains drawn from one sample of a study of OX40 agonist ivuxolimab in advanced cancers. Sequencing was performed with immunoSEQ multiplex PCR; in TCRdb, only in-frame clones are kept and a portion is missing. The table has some 61,000 clones, 77% seen once. The sample consisted of CD4+ or CD8+ T cells sorted from blood, taken in a trial of the OX40 agonist ivuxolimab. These receptors were taken from an adult with an advanced solid tumor such as melanoma, head and neck, liver or kidney cancer. Both conserved end residues are trimmed from each CDR3. A D gene is named only where the DNA matches it firmly.

d_gene	v_gene	j_gene	CDR3aa
.	TRBV16	TRBJ2-1	ASSHRDTSYNEQF
.	TRBV19	TRBJ1-5	ASSISAGQPQH
.	TRBV6-5	TRBJ1-2	ASSYEDRRYGYT
.	TRBV21-1	TRBJ2-7	ASSKVDQAGHRYEQY
TRBD1	TRBV6-1	TRBJ2-3	ASSGPDRLSTDTQY
TRBD1	TRBV28	TRBJ2-2	ASSLRTGGNTGELF
TRBD2	TRBV7-8	TRBJ2-2	ASSSLAGGPGTGELF
TRBD1	TRBV5-1	TRBJ1-4	ASSFQGGGEKLF
.	TRBV10-1	TRBJ1-3	ASSEDDRSSGNTIY
.	TRBV5-6	TRBJ2-1	ASSRPGRDSYNEQF
TRBD2	TRBV11-2	TRBJ2-3	ASRLAGSDTQY
.	TRBV6-1	TRBJ2-7	ASMVGGNAHEQY
TRBD1	TRBV6-6	TRBJ1-2	ASTSPGGQGRGYT
.	TRBV18	TRBJ1-1	ASSPGANTEAF
TRBD2	TRBV27	TRBJ2-3	ASSLYPSGLSLDTQY
TRBD1	TRBV29-1	TRBJ2-7	SVAGTGDYEQY
TRBD1	TRBV2	TRBJ1-4	ASSELGQGWEKLF
TRBD1	TRBV19	TRBJ2-7	ASSITRTGVSSYEQY
.	TRBV5-6	TRBJ1-4	ASNFYSQGGEKLF
.	TRBV19	TRBJ2-6	ASSKGTIGRAGANVLT
.	TRBV30	TRBJ2-5	AWSVLAGTQY
.	TRBV14	TRBJ1-1	ASSSQEDTEAF
.	TRBV9	TRBJ2-2	ASSVAGTTDTGELF
.	TRBV30	TRBJ1-4	AWRMGLTNEKLF
.	TRBV25-1	TRBJ2-3	ASVPGHLGTDTQY
.	TRBV7-2	TRBJ1-1	ASSLFFRSQGNTEAF
TRBD1	TRBV6-1	TRBJ1-2	ASSEPGQRDRGYT
.	TRBV6-1	TRBJ2-1	ASSDGGRIYNEQF
.	TRBV25-1	TRBJ2-6	ASSEGTGLLT
TRBD1	TRBV2	TRBJ2-1	ASAPDRGRRDEQF
.	TRBV19	TRBJ1-2	ASSIELQYT
.	TRBV6-6	TRBJ2-4	ASNSLSGHENIQY
.	TRBV5-4	TRBJ2-3	ASSLLGLTSTDTQY
TRBD2	TRBV5-4	TRBJ2-7	ASSFAAPGGYEQY
TRBD2	TRBV5-1	TRBJ2-1	ASSFRGTRGGNEQF
TRBD1	TRBV6-6	TRBJ1-2	ASTTQGARNYGYT
.	TRBV29-1	TRBJ2-5	SVEEGLPRKTQY
.	TRBV30	TRBJ2-5	AWSPPRSNQETQY
.	TRBV28	TRBJ2-7	ASSILAQAGEQY